This TCR beta chain was obtained from a study of blood T cell repertoires in COVID-19. Background on the study: Specimens from acute and convalescent COVID-19 originated in the United States, Italy and Spain.

Unmatched junction bases numbered 9, after V lost 5 bases and J lost 5 bases. Germline assignment: CDR1 MGHRA and CDR2 YSYEKL. This CDR3 is built from 14 residues. Authors' analysis steps: Reference gene primer amplification in the assay estimated nucleated cell counts. The data were produced by immunoSEQ multiplex PCR, yet TCRdb's version contains in-frame clones alone and is incomplete. That table supplies the V and J calls and clone size; D and trimming were determined from the DNA. The sample records some 48,000 clones, approximately 88% being singletons. The rearrangement joins TRBV4-1 to TRBJ2-7; the match to TRBD1 covers 7 bases. The source is a man aged 50-59 years with acute or convalescent COVID-19. Material: peripheral blood. The CDR3: CASSDPTGADEQYF. The CDR3 DNA is TGCGCCAGCAGCGATCCTACAGGGGCTGACGAGCAGTACTTC.